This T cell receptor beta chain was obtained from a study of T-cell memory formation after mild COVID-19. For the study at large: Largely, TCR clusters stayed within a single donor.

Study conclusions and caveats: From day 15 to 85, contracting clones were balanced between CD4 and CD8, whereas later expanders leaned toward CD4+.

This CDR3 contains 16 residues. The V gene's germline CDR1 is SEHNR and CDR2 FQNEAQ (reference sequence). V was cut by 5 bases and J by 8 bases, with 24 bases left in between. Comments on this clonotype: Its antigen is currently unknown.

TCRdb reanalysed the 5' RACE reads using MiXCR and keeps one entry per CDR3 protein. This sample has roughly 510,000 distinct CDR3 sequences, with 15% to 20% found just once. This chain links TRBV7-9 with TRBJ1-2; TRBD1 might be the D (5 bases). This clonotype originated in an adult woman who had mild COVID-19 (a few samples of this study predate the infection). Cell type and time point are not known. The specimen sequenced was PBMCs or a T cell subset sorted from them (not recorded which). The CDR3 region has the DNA TGTGCCAGCAGCCCTTATCTTGACTCCCTCGGGGGGGGCTACACCTTC. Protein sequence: CASSPYLDSLGGGYTF.